One and the same sample provided the 32 T cell receptor beta chains below, sequenced in a study of OX40 agonist ivuxolimab in advanced cancers. Repertoires were generated with immunoSEQ multiplex PCR, while TCRdb's copy carries only in-frame clones and drops some. The table includes roughly 17,000 clones, approximately 85% detected once. Sequenced here: CD4+ or CD8+ T cells sorted from blood, sampled in a trial of the OX40 agonist ivuxolimab. Receptors originate from an adult with an advanced solid tumor such as melanoma, head and neck, liver or kidney cancer.

The chain combines TRBV7-2 with TRBJ2-1, with D possibly matching TRBD2 (6 bases). V lost 1 base and J 9 bases, leaving 16 bases between the germline ends. Germline CDR1 is SGHTA and CDR2 is FQGNSA. There are 15 residues in the CDR3. The CDR3 protein is CASSLVPGDLGEQFF. In nucleotides, the CDR3 is TGTGCCAGCAGCTTAGTGCCGGGGGACCTGGGTGAGCAGTTCTTC. The variable domain in full, completed from reference TRBV7-2 and TRBJ2-1, reads GAGVSQSPSNKVTEKGKDVELRCDPISGHTALYWYRQSLGQGLEFLIYFQGNSAPDKSGLPSDRFSAERTGGSVSTLTIQRTQQEDSAVYLCASSLVPGDLGEQFFGPGTRLTVL.

The CDR3 sequence is CASSSLAGEGGGELFF. CDR3 in DNA: TGTGCCAGCAGCTCGTTAGCGGGAGAGGGGGGCGGGGAGCTGTTTTTT. This rearrangement joins TRBV7-2 to TRBJ2-2; 9 nucleotides align to TRBD2. The CDR3 covers 16 residues. Trimming at V came to 4 bases and at J to 7 bases, leaving 10 bases not matched to a gene. Per the germline V gene, CDR1 is SGHTA and CDR2 is FQGNSA.

The chain recombines TRBV4-1 with TRBJ2-7; TRBD1 might be the D (6 bases). The CDR3 covers 14 residues. Germline CDR1 MGHRA, CDR2 YSYEKL. Trimming shortened V by 4 bases and J by 3 bases, and 13 bases separated the two germline ends. The CDR3 spells CASSPHRVNYEQYF. The DNA for the CDR3 is TGCGCCAGCAGCCCGCACAGGGTTAACTACGAGCAGTACTTC.

This chain connects TRBV5-1 to TRBJ1-4; no clear D. Trimming left V 0 bases short and J 4 bases short, with 7 bases between. CDR3 length equals 14 residues. CDR1 SGHRS and CDR2 YFSETQ come from the germline V gene. This chain's CDR3 is CASSLADGNEKLFF. DNA for the CDR3: TGCGCCAGCAGCTTGGCGGACGGTAATGAAAAACTGTTTTTT.

J is TRBJ2-1 and V is TRBV4-1, with 12 bases matching TRBD2. V dropped 0 bases and J dropped 4; count of bases not matched to a gene: 1. The CDR3 is 16 residues long. Per germline, CDR1 MGHRA and CDR2 YSYEKL. In DNA, the CDR3 is TGCGCCAGCAGCCAAGATGGACTAGCGGGGTACAATGAGCAGTTCTTC. It encodes CASSQDGLAGYNEQFF.

The V gene is TRBV11-2, the J gene TRBJ2-7; TRBD1 aligns across 7 bases. Germline trimming cut 5 bases from V and 3 bases from J; bases unmatched to any gene: 13. This CDR3 is built from 16 residues. Looked up from germline, CDR1 is SGHAT and CDR2 is FQNNGV. The CDR3 loop reads CASSTFTGTDGYEQYF. In DNA form, the CDR3 reads TGTGCCAGCAGCACCTTCACCGGGACAGACGGCTACGAGCAGTACTTC.

The gene calls are TRBV4-3 and TRBJ2-3; possible D gene TRBD2, 5 bases. Trimming pared 0 bases from V and 4 bases from J, leaving 11 bases between. The CDR3 spans 15 residues. Germline V lookup: CDR1 LGHNA, CDR2 YSLEER. CDR3 nucleotide sequence: TGCGCCAGCAGCCAAGAGGGGAGAGTGGCAGATACGCAGTATTTT. Amino acid sequence: CASSQEGRVADTQYF.

The chain links TRBV11-3 to TRBJ1-3, with TRBD1 as a possible D gene (6 bases). There are 15 residues in the CDR3. V was clipped by 4 bases and J by 0 bases, with 10 bases between them. Germline V gene sequence: CDR1 SGHNT, CDR2 YENEEA. This chain's CDR3 is CASSWPTGSGNTIYF. In nucleotides, the CDR3 is TGTGCCAGCAGCTGGCCGACAGGCTCTGGAAACACCATATATTTT.

The V call is TRBV6-6, the J call TRBJ2-7; the match to TRBD1 covers 9 bases. The CDR3 runs 13 residues. From germline, CDR1 is MNHNY and CDR2 SVGAGI (reference sequence). V was pared by 11 bases and J by 5 bases, with 10 bases of the junction left unmatched. The CDR3 DNA follows: TGTGCCGCCATGGGACAGGGCTTCCACGAGCAGTACTTC. The encoded protein is CAAMGQGFHEQYF.

This clone was counted between two and nine times. The chain combines TRBV9 with TRBJ2-3; perhaps TRBD2 as D (5 bases). The germline V gene has CDR1 SGDLS and CDR2 YYNGEE. CDR3 length: 15 amino acids. Trimming took 0 bases from V and 0 from J, leaving 8 bases between them. In nucleotides, the CDR3 is TGTGCCAGCAGCGTAGCGGGATCCAGCACAGATACGCAGTATTTT. As protein: CASSVAGSSTDTQYF.

V is TRBV19 and J is TRBJ2-7; D is possibly TRBD2 (5 bases). Trimming left V 1 base short and J 4 bases short, with 14 bases between. The CDR3 has 15 residues. Germline-derived CDR1 and CDR2 are LNHDA and SQIVND (reference sequence). The CDR3 nucleotides read TGTGCCAGTAGTATAGGTCCCCGAGGGCGATACGAGCAGTACTTC. Translating gives CASSIGPRGRYEQYF.

V and J are TRBV28 and TRBJ2-7; D perhaps matches TRBD2 (6 bases). From germline, CDR1 is MDHEN and CDR2 SYDVKM. The V gene lost 6 bases and the J gene lost 3 bases, with 15 bases spanning the gap. The CDR3 is 14 residues long. CDR3 residues: CASRPPGSYYEQYF. CDR3 bases: TGTGCCAGCAGACCACCCGGGAGCTACTACGAGCAGTACTTC. Full variable domain (missing parts from reference TRBV28 and TRBJ2-7): DVKVTQSSRYLVKRTGEKVFLECVQDMDHENMFWYRQDPGLGLRLIYFSYDVKMKEKGDIPEGYSVSREKKERFSLILESASTNQTSMYLCASRPPGSYYEQYFGPGTRLTVT.

The chain uses TRBV11-3 and TRBJ2-1, with D perhaps TRBD2 (5 bases). Trimming removed 5 bases from V and 10 bases from J, with 15 bases in between. In germline, CDR1 is SGHNT, CDR2 YENEEA. CDR3 length equals 13 residues. The CDR3 sequence: CASSIPGLFEQFF. CDR3 DNA sequence: TGTGCCAGCAGCATACCTGGACTCTTCGAGCAGTTCTTC. The full variable domain, rest sourced from reference TRBV11-3 and TRBJ2-1, is EAGVVQSPRYKIIEKKQPVAFWCNPISGHNTLYWYLQNLGQGPELLIRYENEEAVDDSQLPKDRFSAERLKGVDSTLKIQPAELGDSAVYLCASSIPGLFEQFFGPGTRLTVL.

The rearrangement joins TRBV10-1 to TRBJ2-1; D possibly corresponds to TRBD2 (6 bases). Trimming pared 3 bases from V and 5 bases from J, leaving 11 bases between. The CDR3 contains 14 residues. The germline V gene has CDR1 WNHNN and CDR2 SYGVQD (reference sequence). The CDR3 DNA reads as TGCGCCAGCAGTGAACGGGGGTCCGACAATGAGCAGTTCTTC. It yields the protein CASSERGSDNEQFF.

The chain couples TRBV6-5 to TRBJ1-1, with no clear D. The CDR3 totals 13 residues. Germline values: CDR1 MNHEY, CDR2 SVGAGI. V was pared by 2 bases and J by 8 bases, with 12 bases between. The CDR3 sequence is CASSYGVGREAFF. The CDR3 coding sequence is TGTGCCAGCAGTTACGGGGTGGGGAGGGAAGCTTTCTTT.

V and J are TRBV14 and TRBJ2-5; a possible D gene is TRBD1 (5 bases). The CDR3 consists of 15 residues. Trimming left V 0 bases short and J 5 bases short, with 13 bases between. The germline V gene encodes CDR1 SGHDN and CDR2 FVKESK. The CDR3 nucleotides read TGTGCCAGCAGCCAAGAGGTCTGGGGCAGGGAGACCCAGTACTTC. Amino acids: CASSQEVWGRETQYF.

The chain has TRBV4-2 and TRBJ2-1; 9 nucleotides align to TRBD2. The germline CDR1 and CDR2 sequences are LGHNA and YNFKEQ. V lost 3 bases, J lost 7 bases, and 10 bases stayed unmatched. This CDR3 spans 16 amino acids. CDR3 sequence reads: CASSHLAGGGLNEQFF. In DNA form, the CDR3 reads TGTGCCAGCAGCCACCTGGCGGGGGGGGGCTTGAATGAGCAGTTCTTC.

This clone was picked up one time. The J gene is TRBJ2-7, the V gene TRBV28; D perhaps matches TRBD2 (6 bases). CDR3 length equals 15 residues. V lost 7 bases, J lost 2 bases, and 18 bases lay in between. Per germline, CDR1 MDHEN and CDR2 SYDVKM. CDR3 sequence (DNA): TGTGCCAGCACCCGTCGGGACTCTTATCCCTACGAGCAGTACTTC. This encodes CASTRRDSYPYEQYF.

This clone was detected only once. The CDR3 DNA reads as TGTGCCAGCAGCTTAGCGGGAGAGGGGTACGAGCAGTACTTC. The encoded protein is CASSLAGEGYEQYF. The chain has TRBV5-6 and TRBJ2-7; TRBD2 aligns across 8 bases. Germline CDR1 SGHDT, CDR2 YYEEEE. V was clipped by 2 bases and J by 4 bases; unmatched bases: 5. The CDR3 runs to 14 residues. The whole variable domain, filled in from reference TRBV5-6 and TRBJ2-7, reads DAGVTQSPTHLIKTRGQQVTLRCSPKSGHDTVSWYQQALGQGPQFIFQYYEEEERQRGNFPDRFSGHQFPNYSSELNVNALLLGDSALYLCASSLAGEGYEQYFGPGTRLTVT.

The V gene is TRBV11-2, the J gene TRBJ2-7; D tentatively reads TRBD1 or TRBD2 (5 bases each). Per the germline V gene, CDR1 is SGHAT and CDR2 is FQNNGV. Trimming shortened V by 5 bases and J by 3 bases, and 17 bases separated the two germline ends. This CDR3 spans 15 amino acids. CDR3 protein: CASSDPGRMGYEQYF. Here the CDR3 DNA reads TGTGCCAGCAGCGATCCGGGACGCATGGGCTACGAGCAGTACTTC.

The genes are TRBV2 and TRBJ2-2; 9 bases fit TRBD2. This CDR3 comprises 13 residues. The V and J ends lost 8 bases and 3 bases, in that order; junction bases with no gene match: 1. Germline values: CDR1 SNHLY, CDR2 FYNNEI. The DNA of the CDR3 is TGTGCCAGCCGCGGGAGGGACACCGGGGAGCTGTTTTTT. Translated, it gives CASRGRDTGELFF. Using reference TRBV2 and TRBJ2-2 for the parts outside the CDR3, the full variable domain is EPEVTQTPSHQVTQMGQEVILRCVPISNHLYFYWYRQILGQKVEFLVSFYNNEISEKSEIFDDQFSVERPDGSNFTLKIRSTKLEDSAMYFCASRGRDTGELFFGEGSRLTVL.

The genes are TRBV27 and TRBJ2-3; 9 bases map to TRBD2. Germline lookup yields CDR1 MNHEY and CDR2 SMNVEV (reference sequence). Germline trimming cut 8 bases from V and 4 bases from J; bases unmatched to any gene: 10. The CDR3 contains 15 residues. The CDR3 bases are TGTGCCAGCGAGGAGGCGGGAGGGCAGGCAGATACGCAGTATTTT. Protein product: CASEEAGGQADTQYF.

This chain links TRBV7-2 with TRBJ2-7, with D possibly being TRBD1 or TRBD2 (6 bases each). Looked up from germline, CDR1 is SGHTA and CDR2 is FQGNSA. Between the trimmed V and J ends, which lost 0 bases and 0 bases, there was a span of 12 bases. The CDR3 length is 16 residues. The chain's CDR3 is CASSLAGQTSSYEQYF. The CDR3 DNA is TGTGCCAGCAGCTTAGCAGGACAGACTAGCTCCTACGAGCAGTACTTC.

V is TRBV6-5 and J is TRBJ2-3; D may be TRBD1 or TRBD2 (5 bases each). There are 16 residues in the CDR3. The V end was cut by 0 bases, the J end by 2 bases, with 12 bases between. Per the germline V gene, CDR1 is MNHEY and CDR2 is SVGAGI. For the CDR3, the DNA is TGTGCCAGCAGTTACTCGACCGACGGGACCACAGATACGCAGTATTTT. Translated: CASSYSTDGTTDTQYF.

The chain links TRBV5-6 to TRBJ2-6; 10 nucleotides align to TRBD1. The CDR3 consists of 19 residues. The germline gives CDR1 SGHDT, CDR2 YYEEEE. V gave up 1 base and J gave up 2 bases; unmatched junction bases: 9. The CDR3 sequence: CASSLMGQGHFTGANVLTF. The DNA of the CDR3 is TGTGCCAGCAGCTTGATGGGACAGGGGCACTTTACTGGGGCCAACGTCCTGACTTTC.

V usage is TRBV27 and J usage is TRBJ2-7, with TRBD1 matching over 7 bases. Germline-derived CDR1 and CDR2 are MNHEY and SMNVEV (reference sequence). This CDR3 spans 16 amino acids. The V and J ends lost 2 bases and 3 bases, in that order; junction bases with no gene match: 10. The CDR3 DNA is TGTGCCAGCAGTTTACACGAACCGGGACAGATCTACGAGCAGTACTTC. Protein: CASSLHEPGQIYEQYF.

V is TRBV6-5 and J is TRBJ1-1, with D unresolved. Germline assignment: CDR1 MNHEY and CDR2 SVGAGI. The CDR3 has 14 residues. The V gene lost 2 bases and the J gene lost 12 bases, with 19 bases spanning the gap. Here the CDR3 DNA reads TGTGCCAGCAGTTACGCCTCAAGGTCTAAACGGTCTTTCTTT. It codes for CASSYASRSKRSFF.

V is TRBV13 and J is TRBJ1-2, with D unclear. This CDR3 has 15 residues. Germline CDR1 and CDR2: PRHDT and FYEKMQ (reference sequence). Trimming removed 0 bases from V and 1 base from J, with 9 bases in between. The CDR3 spells CASSLGQIYNYGYTF. As DNA, the CDR3 is TGTGCCAGCAGCTTAGGACAGATATATAACTATGGCTACACCTTC.

This chain links TRBV7-8 with TRBJ2-7; 10 bases line up with TRBD2. The CDR3 sequence is 16 residues long. Germline V gene data show CDR1 as SGHVS and CDR2 as FQNEAQ. J gave up 4 bases and V 3 bases, and 9 bases lay outside the gene matches. Here the CDR3 reads CASSLGLAGVSYEQYF. As DNA, the CDR3 is TGTGCCAGCAGCTTGGGGCTAGCGGGAGTATCTTACGAGCAGTACTTC. Based on the CDR3 plus reference TRBV7-8 and TRBJ2-7, the full variable domain is GAGVSQSPRYKVAKRGQDVALRCDPISGHVSLFWYQQALGQGPEFLTYFQNEAQLDKSGLPSDRFFAERPEGSVSTLKIQRTQQEDSAVYLCASSLGLAGVSYEQYFGPGTRLTVT.

This clone is a singleton in its sample. This rearrangement joins TRBV6-1 to TRBJ2-1; TRBD2 aligns across 7 bases. Germline-derived CDR1 and CDR2 are MNHNS and SASEGT. The CDR3 extends over 19 amino acids. Germline trimming cut 3 bases from V and 6 bases from J; bases unmatched to any gene: 20. CDR3: CASSDAGGYTASTGNEQFF. The CDR3 bases are TGTGCCAGCAGTGACGCCGGGGGGTATACAGCCTCCACAGGCAATGAGCAGTTCTTC.

CDR3: CASSHGTSGRGDQETQYF. The CDR3 bases are TGTGCCAGCAGTCATGGGACTAGCGGGAGGGGGGACCAAGAGACCCAGTACTTC. This chain links TRBV28 with TRBJ2-5; TRBD2 agrees at 16 bases. J gave up 0 bases and V 5 bases, and 6 bases lay outside the gene matches. CDR3 size: 18 residues. The germline gives CDR1 MDHEN, CDR2 SYDVKM.

This clone is deemed medium-sized. The V gene is TRBV9, the J gene TRBJ1-3; 7 nucleotides match TRBD1. The ends lost 4 bases at V and 0 bases at J; junction bases unmatched: 16. This CDR3 spans 19 amino acids. Germline CDR1 is SGDLS and CDR2 is YYNGEE. In nucleotides, the CDR3 is TGTGCCAGCAGCCCCAGGGAGACAGGGATAAATCTCTCTGGAAACACCATATATTTT. Its protein is CASSPRETGINLSGNTIYF.